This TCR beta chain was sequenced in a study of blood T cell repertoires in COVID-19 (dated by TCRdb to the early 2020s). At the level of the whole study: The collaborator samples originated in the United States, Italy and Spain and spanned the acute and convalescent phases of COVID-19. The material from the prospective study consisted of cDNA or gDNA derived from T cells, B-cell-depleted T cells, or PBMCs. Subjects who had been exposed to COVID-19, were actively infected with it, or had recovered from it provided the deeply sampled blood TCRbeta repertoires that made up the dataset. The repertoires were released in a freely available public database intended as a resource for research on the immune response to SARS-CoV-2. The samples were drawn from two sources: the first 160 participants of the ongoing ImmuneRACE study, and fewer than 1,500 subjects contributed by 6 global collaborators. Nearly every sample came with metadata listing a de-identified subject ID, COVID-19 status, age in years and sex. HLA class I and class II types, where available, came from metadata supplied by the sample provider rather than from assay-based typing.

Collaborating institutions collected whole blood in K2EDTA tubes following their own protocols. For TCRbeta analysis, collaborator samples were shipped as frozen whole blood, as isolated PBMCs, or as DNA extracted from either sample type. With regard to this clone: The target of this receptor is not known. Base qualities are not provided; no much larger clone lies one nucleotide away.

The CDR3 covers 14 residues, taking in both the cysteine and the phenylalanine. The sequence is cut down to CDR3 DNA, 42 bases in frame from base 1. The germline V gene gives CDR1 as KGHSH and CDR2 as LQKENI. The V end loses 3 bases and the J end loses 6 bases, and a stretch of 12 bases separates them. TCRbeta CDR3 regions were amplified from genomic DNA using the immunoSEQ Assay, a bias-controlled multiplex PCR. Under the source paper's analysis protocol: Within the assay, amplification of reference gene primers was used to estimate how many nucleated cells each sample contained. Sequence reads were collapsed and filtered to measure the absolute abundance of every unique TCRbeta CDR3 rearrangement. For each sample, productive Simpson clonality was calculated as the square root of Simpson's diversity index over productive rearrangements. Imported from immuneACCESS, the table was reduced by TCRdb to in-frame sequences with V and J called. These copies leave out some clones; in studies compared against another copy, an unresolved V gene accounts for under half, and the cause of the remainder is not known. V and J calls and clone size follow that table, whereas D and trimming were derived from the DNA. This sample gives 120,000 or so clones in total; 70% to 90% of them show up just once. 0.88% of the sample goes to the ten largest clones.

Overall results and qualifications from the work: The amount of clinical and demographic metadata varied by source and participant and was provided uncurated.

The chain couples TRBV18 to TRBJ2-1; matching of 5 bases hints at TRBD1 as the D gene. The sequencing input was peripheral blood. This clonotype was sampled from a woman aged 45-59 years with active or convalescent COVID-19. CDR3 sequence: CASSPYDRSNEQFF. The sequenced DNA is TGTGCCAGCTCACCGTACGACAGAAGCAATGAGCAGTTCTTC.